What follows are 16 T cell receptor beta chains derived from one specimen sequenced in a study of CD8 T cells in ankylosing spondylitis. TCRdb redid the calling of the 5' RACE reads with MiXCR, one entry per CDR3 protein. The sample has approximately 88,000 distinct CDR3 sequences; 8.5% to 9% are singletons. The sequenced sample consisted of blood, either unsorted or a sorted T cell fraction (not recorded which). Receptor source: a male donor with ankylosing spondylitis or in good health (not recorded which).

The chain joins TRBV11-2 to TRBJ2-5, with 10 bases identical to TRBD2. Looked up from germline, CDR1 is SGHAT and CDR2 is FQNNGV. The trim removed 5 bases at V and 5 bases at J, leaving 11 bases unmatched. This CDR3 has 16 amino acids. The CDR3 nucleotides are TGTGCCAGCAGCCCAGGGAGCGGGGGGGCGGTGGAGACCCAGTACTTC. Its translation is CASSPGSGGAVETQYF.

This clonotype was observed many times. The chain has TRBV29-1 and TRBJ2-5; 7 bases agree with TRBD2. The CDR3 totals 12 residues. Germline-derived CDR1 and CDR2 are SQVTM and ANQGSEA. The ends lost 7 bases at V and 4 bases at J; junction bases unmatched: 6. Here the CDR3 DNA reads TGCAGCGGTGGCGGGGGAGGAGAGACCCAGTACTTC. This sequence encodes CSGGGGGETQYF.

Many counts were recorded for this clonotype. The CDR3 DNA reads as TGCAGCGACAGACAGGGTGAGCAGTTCTTC. It specifies CSDRQGEQFF. The J gene is TRBJ2-1, the V gene TRBV29-1; 7 bases line up with TRBD1. Germline V gives CDR1 SQVTM, CDR2 ANQGSEA. The CDR3 is made up of 10 amino acids. The junction had 3 bases not matched to a gene; V was cut back by 7 bases and J by 9 bases.

The sample holds many counts of this clonotype. The gene calls are TRBV2 and TRBJ2-3; D gene uncertain. Germline V CDR1 and CDR2: SNHLY, FYNNEI. The CDR3 has 14 amino acids. V was cut by 5 bases and J by 1 base, with 10 bases left in between. The CDR3 coding sequence is TGTGCCAGCAGTCCCAAGAGCCGCACAGATACGCAGTATTTT. It translates to CASSPKSRTDTQYF.

This clonotype was counted ten times or more. The genes are TRBV7-8 and TRBJ1-1; no clear D gene. This CDR3 is 14 amino acids long. V was shortened by 6 bases and J by 4 bases, with 15 bases between the two germline ends. Germline V CDR1 and CDR2: SGHVS, FQNEAQ. The CDR3 here is CASSKTPGGTEAFF. CDR3 sequence (DNA): TGTGCCAGCAGTAAGACTCCCGGAGGCACTGAAGCTTTCTTT.

This clonotype appeared many times. The rearrangement uses TRBV12-3 or TRBV12-4 and TRBJ1-5; D unclear. V lost 3 bases to trimming and J lost 0 bases, with 18 bases between them. This CDR3 has 18 residues. CDR3 DNA sequence: TGTGCCAGCAGTTTTATCGGGCTCACCAGTAATAGCAATCAGCCCCAGCATTTT. Protein sequence: CASSFIGLTSNSNQPQHF.

V and J are TRBV14 and TRBJ2-3; D uncertain. Trimming took off 1 base at V and 1 base at J, with 9 bases between the two ends. Germline-derived CDR1 and CDR2 are SGHDN and FVKESK. The CDR3 consists of 15 residues. The CDR3: CASSQGTVGTDTQYF. The CDR3 DNA reads as TGTGCCAGCAGCCAAGGAACAGTAGGCACAGATACGCAGTATTTT.

This clonotype was counted many times. The chain joins TRBV5-1 to TRBJ2-5; a weak D match, TRBD1 (5 bases). The CDR3 is made up of 13 amino acids. Germline V gene lookup returns CDR1 SGHRS and CDR2 YFSETQ. Trimming removed 1 base from V and 2 bases from J, with 6 bases in between. CDR3 in amino acids: CASSLYRQETQYF. The CDR3 DNA is TGCGCCAGCAGCTTGTACAGGCAAGAGACCCAGTACTTC.

The chain has TRBV11-1 and TRBJ1-5; tentatively, D is TRBD1 (6 bases). CDR1 is SGHAT, CDR2 FQDESV, per germline (reference sequence). The CDR3 runs 18 residues. V lost 4 bases to trimming and J lost 4 bases, with 23 bases between them. In nucleotides, the CDR3 is TGTGCCAGCAGCTCAGAGGGTAGTACCCGGGACACAAATCAGCCCCAGCATTTT. It specifies CASSSEGSTRDTNQPQHF.

This clonotype showed up many times. The rearrangement uses TRBV3-1 and TRBJ2-2; D gene uncertain. V shed 8 bases and J shed 0 bases, with 7 bases lying between them. The CDR3 is 13 amino acids. Germline CDR1 and CDR2: LGHDT and YNNKEL (reference sequence). CDR3 residues: CASGRPNTGELFF. CDR3 sequence (DNA): TGTGCCAGCGGAAGACCGAACACCGGGGAGCTGTTTTTT.

This clonotype showed up many times. CDR3 protein: CASSPTAGRNTEAFF. The CDR3 region has the DNA TGTGCCAGCTCACCCACCGCAGGGCGGAACACTGAAGCTTTCTTT. The chain joins TRBV18 to TRBJ1-1; a possible D gene is TRBD1 (5 bases). Trimming removed 3 bases at V and 1 base at J, with 12 bases between. The CDR3 spans 15 residues. The V gene's germline CDR1 is KGHSH and CDR2 LQKENI.

This clonotype was counted ten times or more. The rearrangement joins TRBV6-1 to TRBJ2-5; D is perhaps TRBD1 (6 bases). The CDR3 sequence is 15 residues long. V was trimmed by 4 bases and J by 1 base, leaving 13 bases between them. Looked up from germline, CDR1 is MNHNS and CDR2 is SASEGT. In nucleotides, the CDR3 is TGTGCCAGCAGTGGGGCCGACAGGTCCCAAGAGACCCAGTACTTC. The encoded protein is CASSGADRSQETQYF.

This clonotype appeared a few times. The rearrangement links TRBV28 to TRBJ2-7; 9 positions match TRBD1. Germline CDR1 MDHEN, CDR2 SYDVKM. V shed 0 bases, J shed 4 bases, and the junction held 1 base outside the gene matches. The length of the CDR3 is 14 residues. The CDR3 here is CASSLWTGGYEQYF. CDR3 bases: TGTGCCAGCAGTTTATGGACAGGGGGTTACGAGCAGTACTTC.

This clonotype was observed many times. This chain joins TRBV27 and TRBJ2-1, with D possibly being TRBD1 (6 bases). The CDR3 is 14 amino acids. The germline CDR1 and CDR2 sequences are MNHEY and SMNVEV (reference sequence). V was pared by 5 bases and J by 11 bases, with 19 bases between. CDR3 protein: CASSPQGPGSKQFF. CDR3 sequence (DNA): TGTGCCAGCAGTCCCCAGGGGCCCGGGTCGAAGCAGTTCTTC.

This clonotype was seen repeatedly, ten times or more. The rearrangement links TRBV6-4 to TRBJ2-3, with 8 bases lining up with TRBD2. Germline trimming cut 0 bases from V and 1 base from J; bases unmatched to any gene: 0. The CDR3 totals 15 residues. The germline V gene has CDR1 MRHNA and CDR2 SNTAGT. CDR3 sequence (DNA): TGTGCCAGCAGTGACTCTAGCGGGGGCACAGATACGCAGTATTTT. Protein product: CASSDSSGGTDTQYF.

This clonotype was detected only a few times. The chain couples TRBV7-9 to TRBJ1-2, with D possibly matching TRBD1 (5 bases). The V end lost 1 base, the J end lost 4 bases, and 13 bases lay between the germline ends. Germline V gene data show CDR1 as SEHNR and CDR2 as FQNEAQ (reference sequence). This CDR3 spans 15 amino acids. This CDR3 is CASSLVRDVSYGYTF. CDR3 nucleotides: TGTGCCAGCAGCTTAGTCAGGGACGTGTCCTATGGCTACACCTTC.